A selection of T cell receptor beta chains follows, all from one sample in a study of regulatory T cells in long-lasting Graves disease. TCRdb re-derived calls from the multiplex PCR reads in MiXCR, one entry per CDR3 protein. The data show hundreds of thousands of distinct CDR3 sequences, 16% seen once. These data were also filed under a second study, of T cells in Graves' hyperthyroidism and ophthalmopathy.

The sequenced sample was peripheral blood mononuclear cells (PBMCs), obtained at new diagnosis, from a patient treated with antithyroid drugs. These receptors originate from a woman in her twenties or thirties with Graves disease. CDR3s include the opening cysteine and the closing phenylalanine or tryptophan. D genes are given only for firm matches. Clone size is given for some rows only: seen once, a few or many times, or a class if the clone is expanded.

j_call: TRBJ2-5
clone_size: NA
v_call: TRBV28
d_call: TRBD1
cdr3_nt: TGTGCCAGCAGGGTGAAGGACAGGCTCCAAGAGACCCAGTACTTC
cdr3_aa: CASRVKDRLQETQYF

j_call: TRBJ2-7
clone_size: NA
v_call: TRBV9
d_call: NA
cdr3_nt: TGTGCCAGCAGCGACCATTCCTACGAGCAGTACTTC
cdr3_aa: CASSDHSYEQYF

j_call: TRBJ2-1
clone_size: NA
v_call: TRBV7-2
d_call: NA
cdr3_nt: TGTGCCAGCAGCTTGGAGCCCCCCGGGAGCTACAATGAGCAGTTCTTC
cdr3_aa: CASSLEPPGSYNEQFF

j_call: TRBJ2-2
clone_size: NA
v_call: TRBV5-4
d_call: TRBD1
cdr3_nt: TGTGCCAGCAGCTGGACAGGGGGCCTCACCGGGGAGCTGTTTTTT
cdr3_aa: CASSWTGGLTGELFF

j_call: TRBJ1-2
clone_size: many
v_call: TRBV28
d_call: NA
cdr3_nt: TGTGCCAGCAGTTTCGACAGTACACCCTATTATGGCTACACCTTC
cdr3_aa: CASSFDSTPYYGYTF

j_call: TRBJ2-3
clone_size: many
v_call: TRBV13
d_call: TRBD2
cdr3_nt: TGTGCCAGCAGCTCGGCGGGAGGGGATACGCAGTATTTT
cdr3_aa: CASSSAGGDTQYF

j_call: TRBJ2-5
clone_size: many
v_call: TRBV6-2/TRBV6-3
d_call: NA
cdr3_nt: TGTGCCAGCAGTGAAACGTCGATACCGGGGACCCAGTACTTC
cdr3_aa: CASSETSIPGTQYF

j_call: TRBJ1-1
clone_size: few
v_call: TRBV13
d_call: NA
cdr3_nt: TGTGCCAGCAGCTTAGTTCGCCAGGGACGAAAAAACACTGAAGCTTTCTTT
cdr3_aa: CASSLVRQGRKNTEAFF

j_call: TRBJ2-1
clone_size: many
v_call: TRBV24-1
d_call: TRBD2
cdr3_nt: TGTGCCACCAGTGATTTTCCCTTCGAGGGAGGGGACAATGAGCAGTTCTTC
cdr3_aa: CATSDFPFEGGDNEQFF

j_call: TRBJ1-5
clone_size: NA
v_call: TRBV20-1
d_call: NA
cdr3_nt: TGCAGTGCTAGAGGTCCCAGAGGCGGTCAGCCCCAGCATTTT
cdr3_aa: CSARGPRGGQPQHF

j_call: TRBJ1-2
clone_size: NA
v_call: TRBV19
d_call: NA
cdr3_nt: TGTGCCAGTAGCCTCCAGGGACGGTCTTATGGCTACACCTTC
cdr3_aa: CASSLQGRSYGYTF

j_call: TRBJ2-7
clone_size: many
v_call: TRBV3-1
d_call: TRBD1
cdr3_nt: TGTGCCAGCGGCAGGGGGCGAGACTACGAGCAGTACTTC
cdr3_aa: CASGRGRDYEQYF

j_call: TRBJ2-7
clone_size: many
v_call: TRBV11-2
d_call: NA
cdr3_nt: TGTGCCAGCAGCTTAGATTCCCGGGGAATTGGGTACGAGCAGTACTTC
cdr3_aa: CASSLDSRGIGYEQYF

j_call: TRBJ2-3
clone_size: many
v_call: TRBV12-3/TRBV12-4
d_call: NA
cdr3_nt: TGTGCCAGCAACTCAGGGTCAGGGGCTAGCACAGATACGCAGTATTTT
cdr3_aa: CASNSGSGASTDTQYF

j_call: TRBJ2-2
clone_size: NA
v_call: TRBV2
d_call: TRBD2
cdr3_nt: TGTGCCAGCAGTGGCCCAGCGGGAGACACCGGGGAGCTGTTTTTT
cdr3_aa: CASSGPAGDTGELFF

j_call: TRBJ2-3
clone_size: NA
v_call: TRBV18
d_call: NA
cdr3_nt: TGTGCCAGCTCACCACCGTGGGGAAATGAAGTGGGTGCCCCAGATACGCAGTATTTT
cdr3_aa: CASSPPWGNEVGAPDTQYF

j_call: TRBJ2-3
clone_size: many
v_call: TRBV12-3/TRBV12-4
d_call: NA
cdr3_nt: TGTGCCAGCAGTTTAGGGGCTGGGGCAGGAACAGATACGCAGTATTTT
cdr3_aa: CASSLGAGAGTDTQYF

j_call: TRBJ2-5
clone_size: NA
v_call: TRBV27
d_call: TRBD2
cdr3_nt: TGTGCCAGCAAGCGGGACCCACAAGAGACCCAGTACTTC
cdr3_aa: CASKRDPQETQYF

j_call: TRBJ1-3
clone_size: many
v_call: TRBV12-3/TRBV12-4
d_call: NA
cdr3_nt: TGTGCCAGCAGTTTATCCAACTCTGGAAACACCATATATTTT
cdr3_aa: CASSLSNSGNTIYF

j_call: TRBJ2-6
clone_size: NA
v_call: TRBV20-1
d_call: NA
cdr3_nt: TGCAGTGCTCGTGGAACAGGGAGGCACTCTGGGGCCAACGTCCTGACTTTC
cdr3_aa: CSARGTGRHSGANVLTF

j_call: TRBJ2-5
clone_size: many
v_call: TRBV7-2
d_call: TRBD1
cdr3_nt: TGTGCCAGCAGCTACGACAGGGGAAAAGAGACCCAGTACTTC
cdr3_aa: CASSYDRGKETQYF

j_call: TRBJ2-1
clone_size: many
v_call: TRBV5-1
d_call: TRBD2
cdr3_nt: TGCGCCAGCAGCTTGGGAGGCGGGAGCCTCTACAATGAGCAGTTCTTC
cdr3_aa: CASSLGGGSLYNEQFF

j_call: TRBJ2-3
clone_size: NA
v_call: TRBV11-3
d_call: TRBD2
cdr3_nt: TGTGCCAGCAGCTCTGACGGGACTAGCGGGTATACGCAGTATTTT
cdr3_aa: CASSSDGTSGYTQYF

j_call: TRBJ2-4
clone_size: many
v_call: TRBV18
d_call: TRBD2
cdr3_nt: TGTGCCAGCTCACCGGATAGCGGGAGCCACATTCAGTACTTC
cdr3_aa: CASSPDSGSHIQYF

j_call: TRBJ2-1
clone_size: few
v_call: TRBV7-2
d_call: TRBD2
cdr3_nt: TGTGCCAGCAGCTTAGCGGGGACTAGATACAATGAGCAGTCCTTC
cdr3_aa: CASSLAGTRYNEQSF

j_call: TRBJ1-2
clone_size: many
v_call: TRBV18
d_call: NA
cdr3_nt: TGTGCCAGCTCACCACCGGTTACTCCTAACTATGGCTACACCTTC
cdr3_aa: CASSPPVTPNYGYTF

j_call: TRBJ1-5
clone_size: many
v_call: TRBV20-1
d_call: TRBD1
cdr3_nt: TGCAGTGCTCTACAACAGGGGAGCAATCAGCCCCAGCATTTT
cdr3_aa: CSALQQGSNQPQHF

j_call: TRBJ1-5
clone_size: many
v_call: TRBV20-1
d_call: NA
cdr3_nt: TGCAGTGCTAGAGGCAATAACAATCAGCCCCAGCATTTT
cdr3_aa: CSARGNNNQPQHF